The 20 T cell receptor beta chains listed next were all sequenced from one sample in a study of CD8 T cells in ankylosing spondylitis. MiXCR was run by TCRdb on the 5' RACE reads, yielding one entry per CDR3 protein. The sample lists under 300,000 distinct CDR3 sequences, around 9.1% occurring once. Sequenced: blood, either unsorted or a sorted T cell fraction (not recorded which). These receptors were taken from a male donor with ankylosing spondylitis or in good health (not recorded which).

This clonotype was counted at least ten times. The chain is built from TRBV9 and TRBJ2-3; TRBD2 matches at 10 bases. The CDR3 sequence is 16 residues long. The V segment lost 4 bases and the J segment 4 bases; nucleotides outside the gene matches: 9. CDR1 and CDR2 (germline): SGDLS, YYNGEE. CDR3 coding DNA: TGTGCCAGCAGCCTTCTAGCGGGAGAAGTTGCAGATACGCAGTATTTT. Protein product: CASSLLAGEVADTQYF.

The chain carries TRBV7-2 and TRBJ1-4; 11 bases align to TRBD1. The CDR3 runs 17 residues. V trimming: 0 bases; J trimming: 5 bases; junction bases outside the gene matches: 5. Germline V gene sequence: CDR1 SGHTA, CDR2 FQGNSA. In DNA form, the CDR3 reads TGTGCCAGCAGCTTAGCGGACAGGGGGCTTGGGAATGAAAAACTGTTTTTT. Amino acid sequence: CASSLADRGLGNEKLFF.

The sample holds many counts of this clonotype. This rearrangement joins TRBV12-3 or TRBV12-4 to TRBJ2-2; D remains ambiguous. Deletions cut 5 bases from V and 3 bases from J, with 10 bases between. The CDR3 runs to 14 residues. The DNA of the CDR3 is TGTGCCAGCAGTCTACCCCGGGACACCGGGGAGCTGTTTTTT. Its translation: CASSLPRDTGELFF.

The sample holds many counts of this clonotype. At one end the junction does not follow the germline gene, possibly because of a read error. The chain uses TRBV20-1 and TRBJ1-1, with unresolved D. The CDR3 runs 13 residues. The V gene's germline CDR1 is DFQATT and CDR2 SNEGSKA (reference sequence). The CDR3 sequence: CSARGSGNTEAFF. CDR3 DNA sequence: TGCAGTGCCAGAGGGTCTGGGAACACTGAAGCTTTCTTT.

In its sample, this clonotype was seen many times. In DNA, the CDR3 is TGTGCCAGCAGCTTAGGACGAATACAGGGAGGGAAGAACACTGAAGCTTTCTTT. This sequence encodes CASSLGRIQGGKNTEAFF. V is TRBV7-8 and J is TRBJ1-1, with D perhaps matching TRBD1 (6 bases). V lost 1 base and J 1 base, leaving 19 bases between the germline ends. The CDR3 is made up of 18 amino acids. The germline CDR1 and CDR2 sequences are SGHVS and FQNEAQ.

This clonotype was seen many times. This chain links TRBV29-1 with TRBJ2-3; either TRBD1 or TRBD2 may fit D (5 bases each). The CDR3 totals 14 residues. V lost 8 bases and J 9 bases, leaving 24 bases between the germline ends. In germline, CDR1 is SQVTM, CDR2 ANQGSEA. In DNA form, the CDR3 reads TGCAGCTGCAGGGAACAGTTCGATCGGGAAACGCAGTATTTT. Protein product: CSCREQFDRETQYF.

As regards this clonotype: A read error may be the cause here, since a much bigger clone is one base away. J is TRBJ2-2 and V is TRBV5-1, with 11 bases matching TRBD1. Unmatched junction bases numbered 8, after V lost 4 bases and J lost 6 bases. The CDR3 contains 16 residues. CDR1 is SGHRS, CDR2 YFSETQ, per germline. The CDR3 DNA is TGCGCCAGCAGCCTCGGACAGGGGGCTTACGCCGGGGAGCTGTTTTTT. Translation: CASSLGQGAYAGELFF.

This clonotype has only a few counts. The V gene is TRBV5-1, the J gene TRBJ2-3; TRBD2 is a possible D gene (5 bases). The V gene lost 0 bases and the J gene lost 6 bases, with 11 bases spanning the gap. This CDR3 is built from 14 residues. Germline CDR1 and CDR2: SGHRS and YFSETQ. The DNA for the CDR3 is TGCGCCAGCAGCTTGGCCGAGGGCCGCGATACGCAGTATTTT. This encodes CASSLAEGRDTQYF.

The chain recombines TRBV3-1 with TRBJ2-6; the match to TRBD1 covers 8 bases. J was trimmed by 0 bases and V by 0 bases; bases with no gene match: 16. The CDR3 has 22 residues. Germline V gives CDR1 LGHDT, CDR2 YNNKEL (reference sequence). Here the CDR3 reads CASSQDKRDRGGRVSGANVLTF. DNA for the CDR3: TGTGCCAGCAGCCAAGATAAAAGAGACAGGGGAGGAAGGGTCTCTGGGGCCAACGTCCTGACTTTC.

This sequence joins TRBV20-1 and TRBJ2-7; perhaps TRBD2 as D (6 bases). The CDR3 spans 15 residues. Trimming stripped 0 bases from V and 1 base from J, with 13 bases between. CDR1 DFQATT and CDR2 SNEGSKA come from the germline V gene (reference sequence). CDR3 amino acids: CSAREGGSGSYEQYF. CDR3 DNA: TGCAGTGCTAGAGAGGGGGGTTCAGGTTCCTACGAGCAGTACTTC.

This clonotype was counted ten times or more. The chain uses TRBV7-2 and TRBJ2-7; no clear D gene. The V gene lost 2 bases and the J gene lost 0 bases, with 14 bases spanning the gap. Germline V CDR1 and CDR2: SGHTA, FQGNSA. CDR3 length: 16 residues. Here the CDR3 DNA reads TGTGCCAGCAGCTTATCATTAGGGATTAGCTCCTACGAGCAGTACTTC. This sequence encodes CASSLSLGISSYEQYF.

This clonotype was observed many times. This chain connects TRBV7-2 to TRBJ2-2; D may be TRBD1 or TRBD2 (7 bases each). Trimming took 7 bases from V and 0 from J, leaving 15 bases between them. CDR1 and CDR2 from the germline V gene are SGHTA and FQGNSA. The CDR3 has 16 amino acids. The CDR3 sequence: CASNPGGTANTGELFF. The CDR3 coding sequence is TGTGCCAGCAACCCCGGGGGGACAGCGAACACCGGGGAGCTGTTTTTT.

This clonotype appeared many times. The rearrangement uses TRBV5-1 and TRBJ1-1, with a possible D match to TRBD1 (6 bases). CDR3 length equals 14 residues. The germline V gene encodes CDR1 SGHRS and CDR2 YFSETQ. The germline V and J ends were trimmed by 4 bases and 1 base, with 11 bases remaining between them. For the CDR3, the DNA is TGCGCCAGCAGCGAGACAGGTACGAACACTGAAGCTTTCTTT. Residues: CASSETGTNTEAFF.

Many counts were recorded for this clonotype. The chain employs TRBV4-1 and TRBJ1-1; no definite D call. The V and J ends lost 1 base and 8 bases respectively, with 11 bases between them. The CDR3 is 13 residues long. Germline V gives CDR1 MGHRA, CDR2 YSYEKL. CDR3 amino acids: CASSQVVVSEAFF. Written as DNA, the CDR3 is TGCGCCAGCAGCCAAGTTGTTGTCTCAGAAGCTTTCTTT.

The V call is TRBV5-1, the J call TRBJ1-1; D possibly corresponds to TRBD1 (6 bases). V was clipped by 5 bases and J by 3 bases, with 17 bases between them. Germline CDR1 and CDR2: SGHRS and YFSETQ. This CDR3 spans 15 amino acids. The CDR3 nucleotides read TGCGCCAGCAGAGATAACAGGGAGCAGTACACTGAAGCTTTCTTT. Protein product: CASRDNREQYTEAFF.

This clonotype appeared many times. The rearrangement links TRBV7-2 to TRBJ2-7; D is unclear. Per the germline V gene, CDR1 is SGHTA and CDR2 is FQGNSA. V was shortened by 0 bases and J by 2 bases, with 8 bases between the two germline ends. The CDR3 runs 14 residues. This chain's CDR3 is CASSLARGAYEQYF. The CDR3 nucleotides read TGTGCCAGCAGCTTAGCTAGAGGAGCCTACGAGCAGTACTTC.

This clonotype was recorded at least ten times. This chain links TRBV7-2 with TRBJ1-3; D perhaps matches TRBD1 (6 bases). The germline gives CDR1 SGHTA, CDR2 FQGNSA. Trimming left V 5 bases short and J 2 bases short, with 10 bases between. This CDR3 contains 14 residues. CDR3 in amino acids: CASSLRGPGNTIYF. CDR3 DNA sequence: TGTGCCAGCAGCCTCAGGGGCCCTGGAAACACCATATATTTT.

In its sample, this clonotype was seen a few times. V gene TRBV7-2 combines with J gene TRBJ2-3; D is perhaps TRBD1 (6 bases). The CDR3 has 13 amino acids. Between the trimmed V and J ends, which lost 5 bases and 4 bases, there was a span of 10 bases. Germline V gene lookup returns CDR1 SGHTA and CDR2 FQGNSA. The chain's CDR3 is CASSLRQADTQYF. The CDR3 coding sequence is TGTGCCAGCAGCCTTCGACAGGCAGATACGCAGTATTTT. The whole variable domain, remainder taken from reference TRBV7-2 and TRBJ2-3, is GAGVSQSPSNKVTEKGKDVELRCDPISGHTALYWYRQSLGQGLEFLIYFQGNSAPDKSGLPSDRFSAERTGGSVSTLTIQRTQQEDSAVYLCASSLRQADTQYFGPGTRLTVL.

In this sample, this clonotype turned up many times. DNA of the CDR3: TGCGCCAGCGACATAGGTGGGGGGGCCTACAATGAGCAGTTCTTC. It is translated as CASDIGGGAYNEQFF. This chain links TRBV10-2 with TRBJ2-1; 7 nucleotides line up with TRBD2. J lost 2 bases, V lost 8 bases, and 9 bases had no gene match. The CDR3 has 15 amino acids. Germline values: CDR1 WSHSY, CDR2 SAAADI.

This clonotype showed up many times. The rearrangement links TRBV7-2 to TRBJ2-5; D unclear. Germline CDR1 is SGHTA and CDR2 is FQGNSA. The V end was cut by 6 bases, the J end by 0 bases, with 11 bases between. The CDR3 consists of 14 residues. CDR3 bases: TGTGCCAGCAGTCGTCTCAATAACCAAGAGACCCAGTACTTC. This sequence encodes CASSRLNNQETQYF.